This is a list of T cell receptor beta chains from one sample in a study of T-cell reconstitution after alpha-beta-depleted transplantation in children. Using its own MiXCR run on the PCR reads, TCRdb lists one record per CDR3 protein. In the table there are just under 350,000 distinct CDR3 sequences, about a sixth of which are singletons. Sequences were derived from PBMCs, mostly from graft donor cells, sampled 360 days after TCRalphabeta/CD19-depleted stem cell transplant. These TCRs come from a male patient aged 2-10 years who had a stem cell transplant for acute lymphoblastic leukemia, so the T cells may come from the graft donor. Each CDR3 is given with its conserved first and last residue. A D gene is named only where the DNA matches it firmly. Only part of the rows carry a size: once, few, many, or a class if the clone is expanded.

clone size	J gene	CDR3 length	D gene	V gene	CDR3 protein	CDR3 DNA
few	TRBJ2-1	19	TRBD2	TRBV10-3	CAIRVTETGGPVTYNEQFF	TGTGCCATCAGAGTGACAGAGACGGGAGGGCCGGTTACCTACAATGAGCAGTTCTTC
few	TRBJ2-3	15	.	TRBV9	CASSVGGVRTDTQYF	TGTGCCAGCAGCGTAGGGGGTGTGCGCACAGATACGCAGTATTTT
many	TRBJ2-7	15	TRBD2	TRBV2	CASSDLLAASYEQYF	TGTGCCAGCAGTGATCTTCTAGCGGCCTCCTACGAGCAGTACTTC
few	TRBJ2-5	17	TRBD2	TRBV12-3/TRBV12-4	CASSTGLAAWYQETQYF	TGTGCCAGCAGTACGGGACTAGCGGCTTGGTACCAAGAGACCCAGTACTTC
many	TRBJ2-1	13	.	TRBV11-2	CAGGDSLYNEQFF	TGTGCCGGCGGGGACAGCTTATACAATGAGCAGTTCTTC
many	TRBJ2-7	14	TRBD2	TRBV28	CASSLSGGKYEQYF	TGTGCCAGCAGTTTGTCGGGGGGGAAATACGAGCAGTACTTC
few	TRBJ2-1	15	TRBD1	TRBV19	CASSIGQGVYNEQFF	TGTGCCAGTAGTATTGGCCAGGGGGTCTACAATGAGCAGTTCTTC
few	TRBJ2-7	20	.	TRBV21-1	CASSFQPRRQGRSWGYEQYF	TGTGCCAGCAGCTTCCAACCCCGGAGGCAGGGAAGATCCTGGGGTTACGAGCAGTACTTC
few	TRBJ2-4	17	TRBD1	TRBV5-1	CASSLAWDRVGENIQYF	TGCGCCAGCAGCTTGGCGTGGGACAGGGTTGGTGAAAACATTCAGTACTTC
.	TRBJ2-7	14	TRBD1	TRBV29-1	CSVEVKGQGYEQYF	TGCAGCGTTGAAGTGAAAGGACAGGGCTACGAGCAGTACTTC
once	TRBJ2-7	16	.	TRBV4-2	CASSPNAWADNYEQYF	TGTGCCAGCAGCCCAAATGCGTGGGCCGACAACTACGAGCAGTACTTC
.	TRBJ2-5	14	.	TRBV15	CATSRDGSGIPLYF	TGTGCCACCAGCAGAGATGGTTCAGGGATTCCGTTGTACTTC
.	TRBJ1-6	13	.	TRBV12-3/TRBV12-4	CASSPGQTLPLHF	TGTGCCAGCAGCCCAGGACAGACTTTACCCCTCCACTTT
.	TRBJ2-1	13	.	TRBV20-1	CSATFRGYNEQFF	TGCAGTGCAACCTTTCGAGGGTATAATGAGCAGTTCTTC
many	TRBJ1-1	14	.	TRBV20-1	CSASRGRWRTEAFF	TGCAGTGCTAGCAGGGGCAGGTGGAGGACTGAAGCTTTCTTT
.	TRBJ2-1	15	.	TRBV4-3	CASSQGFPSYNEQFF	TGCGCCAGCAGCCAAGGTTTCCCGTCCTACAATGAGCAGTTCTTC
.	TRBJ1-1	13	.	TRBV4-2	CASSQGALTEAFF	TGTGCCAGCAGCCAGGGGGCGCTCACTGAAGCTTTCTTT
.	TRBJ2-7	15	TRBD1	TRBV20-1	CSAINRDRGSYEQYF	TGCAGTGCTATTAACCGGGACAGGGGAAGTTACGAGCAGTACTTC
.	TRBJ2-3	16	TRBD1	TRBV9	CASSVGGQGRADTQYF	TGTGCCAGCAGCGTAGGGGGACAGGGTCGGGCAGATACGCAGTATTTT
many	TRBJ2-1	16	TRBD2	TRBV5-1	CASTRGNGRTYNEQFF	TGCGCCAGCACCCGCGGGAACGGGAGGACCTACAATGAGCAGTTCTTC
few	TRBJ2-1	14	TRBD2	TRBV6-5	CASSYLAGVNEQFF	TGTGCCAGCAGTTATCTAGCGGGAGTCAATGAGCAGTTCTTC
.	TRBJ2-5	17	TRBD2	TRBV27	CASSLRGLGTSQETQYF	TGTGCCAGCAGTTTACGGGGGCTCGGGACTAGTCAAGAGACCCAGTACTTC
.	TRBJ2-7	14	.	TRBV3-1	CASSQSSSSYEQYF	TGTGCCAGCAGCCAATCCAGTAGCTCCTACGAGCAGTACTTC